This is a list of T cell receptor beta chains from one sample in a study of blood T cell repertoires in COVID-19. The repertoire was sequenced with immunoSEQ multiplex PCR; TCRdb's copy has only in-frame clones and lacks some. The data show 150,000 to 200,000 clones, roughly 83% seen once. The sequencing input was PBMCs or T cells enriched from blood (not recorded which). These receptors originate from a woman aged 30 to 39 who had recovered from COVID-19. Each CDR3 is given with its conserved first and last residue. A D gene is named only where the DNA matches it firmly. Size is omitted from some rows. Given values are once, few, many or a class for expanded clones.

v_call	clone_size	d_call	j_call	cdr3_nt	cdr3_aa
TRBV5-5	-	-	TRBJ2-1	TGTGCCAGCAGCTTCGGACAGAGCTCCTACAATGAGCAGTTCTTC	CASSFGQSSYNEQFF
TRBV27	-	TRBD2	TRBJ2-1	TGTGCCAACAGTGCAAGACTAGCGGGGGCTCGAGAGTTCTTC	CANSARLAGAREFF
TRBV27	-	-	TRBJ1-6	TGTGCCAGCGGGAGGGCAGGGACTACCTATAATTCACCCCTCCACTTT	CASGRAGTTYNSPLHF
TRBV29-1	-	TRBD1	TRBJ2-5	TGCAGCGTTGAAGGGACAGGGGGCGTTTGGGAGACCCAGTACTTC	CSVEGTGGVWETQYF
TRBV5-1	-	TRBD1	TRBJ1-2	TGCGCCAGCAGCAGGGGGGACAGGGGTAACTATGGCTACACCTTC	CASSRGDRGNYGYTF
TRBV13	-	TRBD1	TRBJ2-5	TGTGCCAGCAGACCCGGGACAGAGGGGCAGGAGACCCAGTACTTC	CASRPGTEGQETQYF
TRBV27	-	-	TRBJ2-3	TGTGCCAGCAGTTTTATCCCCCCTAGCGTGTATTTT	CASSFIPPSVYF
TRBV14	-	-	TRBJ2-6	TGTGCCAGCAGCTCCCATACTACCTCTGGGGCCAACGTCCTGACTTTC	CASSSHTTSGANVLTF
TRBV5-1	few	TRBD1	TRBJ1-6	TGCGCCAGCAGCTTAACAGGGGGCGATTCACCCCTCCACTTT	CASSLTGGDSPLHF
TRBV10-3	-	TRBD1	TRBJ1-2	TGTGCCATCAGTGATTTAACAGGGGGCGGAGGCTACACCTTC	CAISDLTGGGGYTF
TRBV10-2	-	TRBD1	TRBJ1-2	TGCGCCAGCAGTGACAGTATTGGACAGGGGTCTAACTATGGCTACACCTTC	CASSDSIGQGSNYGYTF